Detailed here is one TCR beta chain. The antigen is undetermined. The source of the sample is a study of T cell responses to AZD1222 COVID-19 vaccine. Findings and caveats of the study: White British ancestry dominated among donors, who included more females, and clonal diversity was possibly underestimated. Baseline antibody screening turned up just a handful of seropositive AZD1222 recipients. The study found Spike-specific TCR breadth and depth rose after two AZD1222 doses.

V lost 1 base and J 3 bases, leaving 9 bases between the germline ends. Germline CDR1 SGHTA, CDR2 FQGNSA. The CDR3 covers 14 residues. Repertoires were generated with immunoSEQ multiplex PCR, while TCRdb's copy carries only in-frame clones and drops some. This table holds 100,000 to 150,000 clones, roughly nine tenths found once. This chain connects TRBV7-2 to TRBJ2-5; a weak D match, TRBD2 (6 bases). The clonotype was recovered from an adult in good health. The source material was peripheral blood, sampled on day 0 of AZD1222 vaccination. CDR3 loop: CASSLVLAKETQYF. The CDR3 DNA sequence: TGTGCCAGCAGCTTAGTACTAGCCAAAGAGACCCAGTACTTC.